These T cell receptor beta chains were read from a single sample in a study of PD-L1 blockade in urothelial cancer. Repertoires were generated with immunoSEQ multiplex PCR, while TCRdb's copy carries only in-frame clones and drops some. The sample holds over 30,000 clones, 84% seen once. The sequencing used PBMCs, collected around atezolizumab (anti-PD-L1) treatment. These receptors were taken from a man aged 55 to 69 with urothelial cancer. CDR3s leave out the opening cysteine and the closing phenylalanine or tryptophan. The order of the fields is V gene, J gene, CDR3 protein.

v_gene: TRBV7-2
j_gene: TRBJ2-7
CDR3aa: ASRQGGHEQY

v_gene: TRBV5-1
j_gene: TRBJ2-7
CDR3aa: ASSQGRADYEQY

v_gene: TRBV28
j_gene: TRBJ1-3
CDR3aa: ASSWGLGGNTIY

v_gene: TRBV28
j_gene: TRBJ2-7
CDR3aa: ASSSKKRPS

v_gene: TRBV4-2
j_gene: TRBJ2-5
CDR3aa: ASSRGLAEETQY

v_gene: TRBV27
j_gene: TRBJ2-5
CDR3aa: ASSSPGQGSETQY

v_gene: TRBV5-1
j_gene: TRBJ1-2
CDR3aa: ASSLESANYGYT

v_gene: TRBV10-3
j_gene: TRBJ2-6
CDR3aa: AINPGGTSGTGANVLT

v_gene: TRBV5-1
j_gene: TRBJ1-5
CDR3aa: ASSPGGGSNQPQH

v_gene: TRBV11-3
j_gene: TRBJ2-2
CDR3aa: ASSQGVWGTGELF

v_gene: TRBV29-1
j_gene: TRBJ1-1
CDR3aa: SGLEGQTNTEAF

v_gene: TRBV13
j_gene: TRBJ2-1
CDR3aa: ASSHPREGIYNEQF

v_gene: TRBV10-1
j_gene: TRBJ1-1
CDR3aa: ASSEYRTGNTEAF

v_gene: TRBV4-2
j_gene: TRBJ2-7
CDR3aa: ASSQPLSGRGTYEQY

v_gene: TRBV20-1
j_gene: TRBJ2-7
CDR3aa: SAGKGYEQY

v_gene: TRBV27
j_gene: TRBJ2-7
CDR3aa: ASSLGGTSLKPSYEQY

v_gene: TRBV9
j_gene: TRBJ1-2
CDR3aa: ASSVGTGPNYGYT

v_gene: TRBV5-4
j_gene: TRBJ1-2
CDR3aa: ASSLDGGYT

v_gene: TRBV28
j_gene: TRBJ1-2
CDR3aa: ASSPPDRYYGYT

v_gene: TRBV5-1
j_gene: TRBJ2-1
CDR3aa: ASRTGTSGRSYNEQF

v_gene: TRBV5-4
j_gene: TRBJ2-2
CDR3aa: ASRGSGLAGTGELF

v_gene: TRBV14
j_gene: TRBJ2-1
CDR3aa: ASSHPGLAGGIGEQF

v_gene: TRBV5-6
j_gene: TRBJ2-7
CDR3aa: ASSKGQGATYEQY

v_gene: TRBV19
j_gene: TRBJ2-2
CDR3aa: ASSIMRGGELF

v_gene: TRBV29-1
j_gene: TRBJ1-5
CDR3aa: SVAEDTVNQPQH

v_gene: TRBV27
j_gene: TRBJ2-7
CDR3aa: ASSVRTGGYEQY

v_gene: TRBV7-2
j_gene: TRBJ1-5
CDR3aa: ASTAAWGWDQPQH

v_gene: TRBV30
j_gene: TRBJ2-3
CDR3aa: ACEEGADTQY

v_gene: TRBV7-2
j_gene: TRBJ2-7
CDR3aa: ASSSLPLYRGAYEQY